This T cell receptor beta chain came from a study of blood T cell repertoires in COVID-19. Study at large: The samples span acute and convalescent COVID-19 from the United States, Italy and Spain. T cells, B-cell-depleted T cells, or PBMCs provided the cDNA or gDNA that served as material.

Original processing methods: Reference gene primer amplification gave estimated nucleated cell counts. Assay: immunoSEQ multiplex PCR; the TCRdb copy retains only in-frame clones and omits some. The DNA was the basis for D and trimming; V, J and clone size are from that table. The table lists about 220,000 clones, around four fifths of them singletons. Germline V gene lookup returns CDR1 SGHAT and CDR2 FQNNGV. The CDR3 contains 15 residues. The V and J ends lost 5 bases and 7 bases respectively, with 19 bases between them. Sequencing input: peripheral blood. This chain uses TRBV11-2 with TRBJ2-3; D might be TRBD1 (6 bases). The TCR was taken from a woman aged 45-65 years with acute or convalescent COVID-19. The CDR3 DNA is TGTGCCAGCAGCCTTCGCGGACAGCTTTTGAATACGCAGTATTTT. Protein product: CASSLRGQLLNTQYF.